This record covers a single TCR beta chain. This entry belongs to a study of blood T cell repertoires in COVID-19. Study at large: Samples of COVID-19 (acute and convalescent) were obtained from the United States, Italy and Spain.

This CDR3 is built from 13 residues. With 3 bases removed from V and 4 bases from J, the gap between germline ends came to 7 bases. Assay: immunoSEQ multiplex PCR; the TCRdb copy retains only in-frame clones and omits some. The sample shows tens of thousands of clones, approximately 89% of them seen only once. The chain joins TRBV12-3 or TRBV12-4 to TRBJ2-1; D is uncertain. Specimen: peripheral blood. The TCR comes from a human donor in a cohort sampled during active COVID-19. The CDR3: CASSLGSYNEQFF. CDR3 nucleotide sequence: TGTGCCAGCAGTTTGGGCAGTTACAATGAGCAGTTCTTC.